This T cell receptor beta chain was identified in a study of blood T cell repertoires in COVID-19. From germline, CDR1 is MNHNS and CDR2 SASEGT. V was clipped by 3 bases and J by 10 bases, with 13 bases between them. CDR3 length: 13 amino acids. Authors' processing steps: Estimated nucleated cell counts came from reference gene primer amplification. TCRdb keeps only in-frame clones here, not all; method: immunoSEQ multiplex PCR. The DNA was the basis for D and trimming; V, J and clone size are from that table. The data hold 370,000 or so clones, with roughly 86% observed a single time. Input material: PBMCs or T cells enriched from blood (not recorded which). The rearrangement links TRBV6-1 to TRBJ2-1; unclear D gene. This sequence originates from a man younger than 45 who had recovered from COVID-19. The CDR3 protein is CASSDQTREEQFF. The CDR3, as DNA: TGTGCCAGCAGTGATCAAACGCGCGAGGAGCAGTTCTTC.